This T cell receptor (beta chain) is drawn from a study of T cells in Graves' hyperthyroidism and ophthalmopathy. In this sample, this clonotype turned up a few times. The investigators amplified TCR beta CDR3 regions from RNA transcripts. HTBI primers were used for first-round RT-PCR of the TCR CDR3. TCRdb recomputed calls from the multiplex PCR reads with MiXCR, one row per CDR3 protein. Seen here are hundreds of thousands of distinct CDR3 sequences, approximately 40% observed once, and the top ten hold 8% to 9%. Graves' hyperthyroidism was deemed stable absent ophthalmopathy progression within 18 months. Patients were excluded for uncontrolled infection, other autoimmune disease, pregnancy or lactation. Clinical symptoms, serum thyroxine and TRAb, thyroid ultrasound and orbital computed tomography were used for the diagnoses. V dropped 4 bases and J dropped 7 bases, with 21 bases sitting between them. The CDR3 length is 15 residues. CDR1 and CDR2 (germline): SGDLS, YYNGEE.

Sequencing input: blood. This sequence originates from a man between 18 and 29 years old with Graves' hyperthyroidism. V is TRBV9 and J is TRBJ2-7; D unclear. CDR3 region: CASSTDLLPSGEQYF. The CDR3, as DNA: TGTGCCAGCAGCACAGACCTTCTCCCGAGTGGGGAGCAGTACTTC.